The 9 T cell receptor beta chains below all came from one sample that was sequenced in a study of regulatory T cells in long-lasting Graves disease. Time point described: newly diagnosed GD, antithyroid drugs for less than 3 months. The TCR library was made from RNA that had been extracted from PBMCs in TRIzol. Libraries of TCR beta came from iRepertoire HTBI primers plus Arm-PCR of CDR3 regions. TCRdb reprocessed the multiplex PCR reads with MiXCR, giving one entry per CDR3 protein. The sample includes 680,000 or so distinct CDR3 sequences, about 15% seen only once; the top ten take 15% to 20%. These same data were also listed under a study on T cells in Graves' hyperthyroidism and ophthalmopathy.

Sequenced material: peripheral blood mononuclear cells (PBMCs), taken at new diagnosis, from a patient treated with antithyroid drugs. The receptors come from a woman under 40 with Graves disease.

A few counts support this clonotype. The CDR3 spells CASSFSGSRQTYEQYF. In DNA form, the CDR3 reads TGTGCCAGCAGCTTTTCGGGGTCGCGGCAGACCTACGAGCAGTACTTC. The chain uses TRBV7-9 and TRBJ2-7, with D perhaps matching TRBD2 (5 bases). Trimming removed 3 bases from V and 2 bases from J, with 17 bases in between. The germline gives CDR1 SEHNR, CDR2 FQNEAQ (reference sequence). The CDR3 loop spans 16 amino acids.

The DNA of the CDR3 is TGTGCCAGCAGCTTAGCGGCAAACCAAGAGACCCAGTACTTC. Protein sequence: CASSLAANQETQYF. The chain combines TRBV7-9 with TRBJ2-5, with D uncertain. Germline loops: CDR1 SEHNR, CDR2 FQNEAQ (reference sequence). This CDR3 is 14 amino acids long. Deletions cut 0 bases from V and 0 bases from J, with 5 bases between.

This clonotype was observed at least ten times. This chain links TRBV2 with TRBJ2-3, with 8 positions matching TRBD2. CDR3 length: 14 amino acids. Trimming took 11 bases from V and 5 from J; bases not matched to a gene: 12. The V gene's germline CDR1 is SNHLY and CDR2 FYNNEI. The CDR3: CAWSDGRAGDTQYF. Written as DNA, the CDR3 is TGTGCCTGGAGTGACGGGAGGGCGGGAGATACGCAGTATTTT.

The CDR3 region is CAISQGVGSRGNQPQHF. CDR3 in DNA: TGTGCCATCAGCCAGGGGGTGGGAAGCCGGGGCAATCAGCCCCAGCATTTT. The rearrangement joins TRBV10-3 to TRBJ1-5; 7 nucleotides agree with TRBD1. CDR3 length: 17 amino acids. Trimming took 6 bases from V and 2 from J; bases not matched to a gene: 13. Germline values: CDR1 ENHRY, CDR2 SYGVKD.

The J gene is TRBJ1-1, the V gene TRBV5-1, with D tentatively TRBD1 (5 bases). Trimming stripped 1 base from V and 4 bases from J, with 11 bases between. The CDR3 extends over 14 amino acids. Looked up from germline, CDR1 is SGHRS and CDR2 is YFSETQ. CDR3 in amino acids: CASSLRAGSTEAFF. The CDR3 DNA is TGCGCCAGCAGCTTGAGGGCAGGGAGCACTGAAGCTTTCTTT.

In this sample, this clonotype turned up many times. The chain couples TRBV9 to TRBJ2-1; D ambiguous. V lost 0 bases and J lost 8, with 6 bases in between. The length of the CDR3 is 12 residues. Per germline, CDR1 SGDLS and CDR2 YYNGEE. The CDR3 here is CASSVAEDEQFF. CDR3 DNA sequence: TGTGCCAGCAGCGTAGCTGAGGATGAGCAGTTCTTC.

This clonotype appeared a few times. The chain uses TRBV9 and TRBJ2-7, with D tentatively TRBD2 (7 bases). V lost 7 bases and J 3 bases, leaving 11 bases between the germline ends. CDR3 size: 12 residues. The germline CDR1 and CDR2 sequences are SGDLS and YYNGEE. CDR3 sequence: CASGGGVYEQYF. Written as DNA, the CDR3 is TGTGCCAGCGGGGGGGGCGTCTACGAGCAGTACTTC.

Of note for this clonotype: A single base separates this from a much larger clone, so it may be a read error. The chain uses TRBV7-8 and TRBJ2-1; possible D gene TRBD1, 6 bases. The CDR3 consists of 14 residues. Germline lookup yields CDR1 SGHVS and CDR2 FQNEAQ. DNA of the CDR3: TGTGCCAGCAGCCAACAGGGCACCCACAATAAGCAGTTCTTC. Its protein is CASSQQGTHNKQFF.

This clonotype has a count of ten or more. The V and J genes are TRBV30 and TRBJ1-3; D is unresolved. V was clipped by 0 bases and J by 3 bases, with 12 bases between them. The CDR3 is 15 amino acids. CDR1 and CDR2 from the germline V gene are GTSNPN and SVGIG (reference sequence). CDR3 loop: CAWSVRWPVGNTIYF. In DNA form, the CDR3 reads TGTGCCTGGAGTGTACGATGGCCCGTTGGAAACACCATATATTTT.